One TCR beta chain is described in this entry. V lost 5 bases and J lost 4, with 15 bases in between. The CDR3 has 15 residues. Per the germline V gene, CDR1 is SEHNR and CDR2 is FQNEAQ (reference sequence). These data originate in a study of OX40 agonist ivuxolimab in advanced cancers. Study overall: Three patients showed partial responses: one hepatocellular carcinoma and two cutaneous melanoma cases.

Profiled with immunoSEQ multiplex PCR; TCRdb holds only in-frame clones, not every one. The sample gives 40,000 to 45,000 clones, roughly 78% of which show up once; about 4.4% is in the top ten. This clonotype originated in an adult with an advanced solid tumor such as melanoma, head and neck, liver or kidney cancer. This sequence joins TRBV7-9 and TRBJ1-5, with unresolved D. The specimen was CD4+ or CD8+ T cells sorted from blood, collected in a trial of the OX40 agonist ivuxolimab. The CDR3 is CASSPDGALNQPQHF. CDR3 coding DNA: TGTGCCAGCAGCCCGGACGGAGCCTTAAATCAGCCCCAGCATTTT. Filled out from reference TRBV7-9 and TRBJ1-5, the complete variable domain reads DTGVSQNPRHKITKRGQNVTFRCDPISEHNRLYWYRQTLGQGPEFLTYFQNEAQLEKSRLLSDRFSAERPKGSFSTLEIQRTEQGDSAMYLCASSPDGALNQPQHFGDGTRLSIL.